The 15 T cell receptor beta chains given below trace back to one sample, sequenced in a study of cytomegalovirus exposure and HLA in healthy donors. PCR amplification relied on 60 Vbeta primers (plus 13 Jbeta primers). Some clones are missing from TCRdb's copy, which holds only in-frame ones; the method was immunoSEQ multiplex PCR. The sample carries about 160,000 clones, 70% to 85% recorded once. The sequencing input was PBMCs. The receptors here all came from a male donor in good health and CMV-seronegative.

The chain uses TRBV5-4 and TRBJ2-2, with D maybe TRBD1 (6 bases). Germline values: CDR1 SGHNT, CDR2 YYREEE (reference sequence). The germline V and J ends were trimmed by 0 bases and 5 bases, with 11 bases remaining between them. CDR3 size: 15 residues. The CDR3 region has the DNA TGTGCCAGCAGCTTGGAACAGGGCCGAACCGGGGAGCTGTTTTTT. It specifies CASSLEQGRTGELFF.

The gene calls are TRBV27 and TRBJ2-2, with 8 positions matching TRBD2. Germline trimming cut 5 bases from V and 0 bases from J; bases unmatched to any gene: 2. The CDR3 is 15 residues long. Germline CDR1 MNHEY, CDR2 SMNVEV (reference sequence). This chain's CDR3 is CASSPGLANTGELFF. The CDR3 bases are TGTGCCAGCAGTCCGGGACTAGCGAACACCGGGGAGCTGTTTTTT.

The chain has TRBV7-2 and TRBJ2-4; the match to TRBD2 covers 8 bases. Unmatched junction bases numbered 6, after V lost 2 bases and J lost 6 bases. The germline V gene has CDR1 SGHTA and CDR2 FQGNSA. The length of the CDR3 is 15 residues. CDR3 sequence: CASSLTGSGGNIQYF. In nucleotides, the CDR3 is TGTGCCAGCAGCTTAACCGGGAGCGGGGGAAACATTCAGTACTTC.

In nucleotides, the CDR3 is TGCGCCAGCAGCCGGGCTGCGAACACCGGGGAGCTGTTTTTT. Protein sequence: CASSRAANTGELFF. The gene calls are TRBV4-3 and TRBJ2-2; D remains ambiguous. V lost 4 bases, J lost 0 bases, and 6 bases lay in between. CDR1 LGHNA and CDR2 YSLEER come from the germline V gene. This CDR3 comprises 14 residues.

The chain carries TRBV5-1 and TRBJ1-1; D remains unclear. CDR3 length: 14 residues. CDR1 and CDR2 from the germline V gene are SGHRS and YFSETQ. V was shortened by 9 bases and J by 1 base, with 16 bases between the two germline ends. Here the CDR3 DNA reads TGCGCCACCTCGCTCGGGATGGGGAACACTGAAGCTTTCTTT. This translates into CATSLGMGNTEAFF.

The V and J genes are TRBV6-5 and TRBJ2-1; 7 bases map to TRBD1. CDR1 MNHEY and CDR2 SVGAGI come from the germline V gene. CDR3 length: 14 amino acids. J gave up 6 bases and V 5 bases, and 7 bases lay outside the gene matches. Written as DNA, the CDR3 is TGTGCCAGCAGTCACGACAGGGTCCGCAATGAGCAGTTCTTC. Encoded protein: CASSHDRVRNEQFF.

In nucleotides, the CDR3 is TGCGCCAGCAGCCAAGGCGAGGAGGACGAGCAGTACTTC. Protein product: CASSQGEEDEQYF. The chain carries TRBV4-1 and TRBJ2-7; D might be TRBD2 (5 bases). The germline V gene encodes CDR1 MGHRA and CDR2 YSYEKL. CDR3 length: 13 residues. V lost 1 base, J lost 5 bases, and 9 bases lay in between.

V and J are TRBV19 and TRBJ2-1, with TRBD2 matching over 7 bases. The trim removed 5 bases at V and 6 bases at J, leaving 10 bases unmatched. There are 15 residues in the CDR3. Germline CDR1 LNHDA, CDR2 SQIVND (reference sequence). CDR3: CASSSRAGKPNEQFF. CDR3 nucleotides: TGTGCCAGTAGTTCGCGAGCGGGGAAGCCCAATGAGCAGTTCTTC.

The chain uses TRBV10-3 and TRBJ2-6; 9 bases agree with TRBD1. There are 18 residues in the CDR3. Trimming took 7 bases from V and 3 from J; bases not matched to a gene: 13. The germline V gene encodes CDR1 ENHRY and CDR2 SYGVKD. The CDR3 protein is CAIMGWKTGGIGANVLTF. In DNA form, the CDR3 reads TGTGCCATCATGGGGTGGAAGACAGGGGGAATTGGGGCCAACGTCCTGACTTTC.

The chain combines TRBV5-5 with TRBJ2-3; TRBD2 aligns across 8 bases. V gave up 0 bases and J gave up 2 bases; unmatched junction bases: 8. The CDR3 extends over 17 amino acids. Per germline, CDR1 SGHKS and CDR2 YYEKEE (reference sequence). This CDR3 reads CASSLETTSVNTDTQYF. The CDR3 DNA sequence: TGTGCCAGCAGCTTGGAGACGACTAGCGTTAACACAGATACGCAGTATTTT.

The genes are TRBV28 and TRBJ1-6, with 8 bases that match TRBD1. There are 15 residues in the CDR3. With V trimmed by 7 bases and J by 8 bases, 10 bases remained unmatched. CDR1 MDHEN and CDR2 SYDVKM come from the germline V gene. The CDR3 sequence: CASNTKGTGYSPLHF. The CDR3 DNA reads TGTGCCAGCAACACGAAAGGGACAGGTTATTCACCCCTCCACTTT.

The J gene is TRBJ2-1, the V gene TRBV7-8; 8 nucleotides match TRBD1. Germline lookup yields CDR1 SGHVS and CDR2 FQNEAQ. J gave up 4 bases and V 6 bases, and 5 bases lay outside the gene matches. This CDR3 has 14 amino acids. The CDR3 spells CASSHGQGYNEQFF. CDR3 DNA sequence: TGTGCCAGCAGTCACGGACAGGGATACAATGAGCAGTTCTTC.

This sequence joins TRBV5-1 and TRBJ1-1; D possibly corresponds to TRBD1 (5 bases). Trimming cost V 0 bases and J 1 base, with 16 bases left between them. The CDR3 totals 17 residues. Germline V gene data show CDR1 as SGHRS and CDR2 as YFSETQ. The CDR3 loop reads CASSLAGLGQPNTEAFF. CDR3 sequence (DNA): TGCGCCAGCAGCTTGGCCGGTTTGGGGCAGCCGAACACTGAAGCTTTCTTT.

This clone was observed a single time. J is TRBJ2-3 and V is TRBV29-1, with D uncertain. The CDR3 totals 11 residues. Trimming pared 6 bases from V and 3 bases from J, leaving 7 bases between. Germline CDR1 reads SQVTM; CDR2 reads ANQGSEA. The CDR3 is CSVELTDTQYF. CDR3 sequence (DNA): TGCAGCGTAGAGCTTACAGATACGCAGTATTTT.

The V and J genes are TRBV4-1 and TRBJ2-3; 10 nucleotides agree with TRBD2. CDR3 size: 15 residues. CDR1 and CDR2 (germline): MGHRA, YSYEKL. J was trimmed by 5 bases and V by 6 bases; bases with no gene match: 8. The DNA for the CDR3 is TGCGCCAGCAGACTAAGCGGGGGGGCCCAAGATACGCAGTATTTT. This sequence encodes CASRLSGGAQDTQYF.